These T cell receptor beta chains were read from a single sample in a study of blood T cell repertoires in COVID-19. Generated by immunoSEQ multiplex PCR, the TCRdb table keeps only in-frame clones and is missing some. The sample holds 99,000 or so clones; around 84% are singletons and the top ten take roughly 13%. Sequenced sample: peripheral blood. These receptors all stem from a woman aged 60-75 years in a cohort sampled during active or convalescent COVID-19. The CDR3 runs from the conserved cysteine through the conserved F or W.

>TRBV5-1|TRBJ2-7
CASSETGGRFYSEQYF
>TRBV3-1/TRBV3-2|TRBJ1-1
CASSQRQAALNTEAFF
>TRBV12-5|TRBJ1-1
CASGLGSGTEAFF
>TRBV6-1|TRBJ1-1
CASSEDRANTEAFF
>TRBV5-5|TRBJ1-5
CASSWQGGSNQPQHF
>TRBV6-1|TRBJ2-2
CASSPGLANTGELFF
>TRBV28|TRBJ1-2
CASSPSPGQGRAYGYTF
>TRBV29-1|TRBJ2-1
CSVEGMVAGGSREQFF
>TRBV7-9|TRBJ1-2
CASEKQGAGYTF
>TRBV5-1|TRBJ2-4
CASSFGTGTKNIQYF
>TRBV7-5|TRBJ1-1
CARRPDRLNTEAFF
>TRBV4-1|TRBJ2-5
CPPRRQGVTGETQYF
>TRBV4-2|TRBJ2-3
CASSQDRSVDTQYF
>TRBV5-1|TRBJ2-3
CASSPGQGRGDTQYF
>TRBV7-3|TRBJ1-1
CASSKTGGRTEAFF
>TRBV5-4|TRBJ2-7
CASSFGLYEQYF
>TRBV9|TRBJ1-2
CASSPPGLGGYTF
>TRBV9|TRBJ2-1
CASSVEGYSNEQFF
>TRBV14|TRBJ2-1
CASSQDQEGEQFF
>TRBV9|TRBJ2-5
CASSVGIEGTGEETQYF
>TRBV25-1|TRBJ1-6
CASSAGQGRNSPLHF
>TRBV30|TRBJ1-2
CAWSVRGGDRLGGTF
>TRBV7-9|TRBJ1-4
CASSFDRTTNEKLFF
>TRBV7-3|TRBJ2-1
CASSLAGVTHEQFF
>TRBV9|TRBJ1-2
CASSVLGGARGYTF
>TRBV7-8|TRBJ1-1
CASITRRGPQTEAFF